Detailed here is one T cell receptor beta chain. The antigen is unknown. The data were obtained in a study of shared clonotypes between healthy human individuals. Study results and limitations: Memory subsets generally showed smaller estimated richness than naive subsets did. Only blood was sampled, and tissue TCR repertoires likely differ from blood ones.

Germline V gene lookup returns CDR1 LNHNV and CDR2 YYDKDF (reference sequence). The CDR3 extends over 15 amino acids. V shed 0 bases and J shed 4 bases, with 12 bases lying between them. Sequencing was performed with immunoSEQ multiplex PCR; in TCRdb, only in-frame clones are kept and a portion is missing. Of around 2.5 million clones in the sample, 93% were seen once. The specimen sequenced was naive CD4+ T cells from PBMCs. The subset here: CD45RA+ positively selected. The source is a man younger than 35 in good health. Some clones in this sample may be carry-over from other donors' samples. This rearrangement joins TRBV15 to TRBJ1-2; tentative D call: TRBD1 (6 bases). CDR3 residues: CATSRDEGDGYGYTF. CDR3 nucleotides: TGTGCCACCAGCAGAGATGAGGGGGATGGCTATGGCTACACCTTC.